This TCR beta chain comes out of a study of T cells after yellow fever vaccination (dated by TCRdb to the late 2010s). Regarding the research as a whole: The SMART-Seq v4 Ultra Low Input RNA kit was used to prepare libraries from fractions with low cell numbers. Two healthy male donors, one aged 18 to 30 and one aged 30 to 40 years, made up the cohort. Blood was collected at multiple timepoints before and after primary and secondary immunization, and bulk PBMC replicates and cell subsets were isolated. To follow T-cell clones before and after primary and booster YFV17D yellow fever vaccination, bulk TCR alpha and beta repertoires were sequenced over time. Results and caveats for the whole study, not just this receptor: The secondary T-cell response was found to be weaker but faster than the primary response, with a peak reached on day 5 rather than on day 15. Only two donors were included in the study, so the extent to which the findings can be generalized is limited. A small share of clonotypes was detected in both CD4 and CD8 compartments, with the overlap likely arising from convergent recombination. Computational filtering was required because FACS-sorted repertoires could contain abundant contaminating clonotypes from the bulk population. After the booster, most of the clones that had expanded following primary vaccination were detected again (just under 97% of CD4 and around 87% of CD8), which suggests that memory was broadly maintained.

Explained via the paper, the treatment or condition label denotes: live attenuated yellow fever vaccine strain. At each blood-draw timepoint, two biological replicates of bulk PBMCs were obtained. PBMCs were isolated from peripheral blood using a standard Ficoll-Paque protocol. TriZol was used to extract RNA from bulk PBMCs, from CD4 and CD8 fractions, and from dextramer-positive and dextramer-negative fractions. From its cysteine to its phenylalanine, the CDR3 spans 13 amino acids. The entry retains the CDR3 DNA only, 39 bases that are in frame from base 1. Via the germline V gene (reference sequence), CDR1 is SEHNR and CDR2 FQNEAQ. V is reduced by 6 bases and J by 3 bases, leaving a spacing of 11 bases between them. The table lists this clonotype with a few counts. Which antigen it targets is not known. No base qualities exist here, and no much larger clone lies one base off it. Synthesis of TCR cDNA relied on 5'RACE template switching, a step that introduced a universal primer site along with unique molecular identifiers. Priming for cDNA synthesis came from both the TCR alpha and TCR beta constant segments. Two PCR steps were used to amplify libraries, with sample barcodes and sequencing adapters being added in the second step. Sequencing of libraries was done on Illumina HiSeq 2500 (2x100 bp) or NovaSeq (2x150 bp). In the paper's pipeline: MIGEC was used to demultiplex reads and collapse the reads into UMI consensus sequences, and MiXCR was used for V(D)J alignment. Using edgeR on replicate PBMC samples, clonotypes were called vaccine-responding if FDR was below 0.01 and the log2 fold change was above 5 up to day 15. Each bulk clonotype received a CD4 or CD8 identity based on whether the sequenced CD4 or CD8 repertoire contained that clonotype at higher abundance. TCRdb itself trimmed the public reads at Q25 with fastp, ran MiXCR and retained productive beta chains. One record per CDR3 amino acid sequence lists the most common genes and DNA. The V and J calls were determined by TCRdb, not by the authors. The sample table lists under 600,000 distinct CDR3 sequences, about a fifth of them with a count of one. 16% of the sample is taken by the ten largest.

The sequence joins TRBV7-9 to TRBJ1-2; a tentative D match to TRBD1 spans 5 bases. The sequence was obtained from a man between 18 and 35 years old who received the YFV17D yellow fever vaccine. The specimen comprised PBMCs, sampled 21 days after the first yellow fever vaccination. The DNA reads TGTGCCAGCAGGTCCGGGACGGACTATGGCTACACCTTC. This yields the protein CASRSGTDYGYTF.